Listed here are 21 T cell receptor beta chains from one sample, sequenced in a study of cytomegalovirus exposure and HLA in healthy donors. In the PCR, 60 Vbeta and 13 Jbeta primers were used. Data came from immunoSEQ multiplex PCR; TCRdb stores just in-frame clones and leaves some out. Here the sample spans more than 150,000 clones, around 83% being singletons. Sequencing was performed on PBMCs. The source is a man over 45 in good health and CMV-seronegative.

Of note for this clone: This CDR3 is also generated by other DNA sequences in the sample. The gene calls are TRBV5-1 and TRBJ2-3; tentative D call: TRBD2 (5 bases). The CDR3 runs to 14 residues. V was pared by 0 bases and J by 2 bases, with 7 bases between. Germline CDR1 SGHRS, CDR2 YFSETQ. The CDR3 nucleotides read TGCGCCAGCAGCTTGGGACTAATCACAGATACGCAGTATTTT. Its translation is CASSLGLITDTQYF.

The chain has TRBV14 and TRBJ2-3; 8 bases line up with TRBD1. CDR1 and CDR2 from the germline V gene are SGHDN and FVKESK. The CDR3 runs to 13 residues. The V and J ends lost 6 bases and 1 base, in that order; junction bases with no gene match: 0. The DNA of the CDR3 is TGTGCCAGCAGGGGACAGGGCACAGATACGCAGTATTTT. Translation: CASRGQGTDTQYF.

This clone was recorded a few times. V is TRBV6-6 and J is TRBJ2-7, with 7 nucleotides matching TRBD1. The CDR3 extends over 15 amino acids. Germline V gives CDR1 MNHNY, CDR2 SVGAGI (reference sequence). The J segment lost 4 bases and the V segment lost 8 bases, leaving 14 bases of the junction unmatched. CDR3 region: CASRFLGQVGYEQYF. The CDR3 nucleotides are TGTGCCAGCCGATTCCTAGGACAGGTGGGGTACGAGCAGTACTTC.

This clone was observed a handful of times. No conserved phenylalanine or tryptophan is present at the end of the CDR3, so a read error is the likely explanation. The DNA is omitted, as the CDR3 cannot be located on it reliably, and the CDR3 follows TCRdb's listing. CDR3 amino acids: CASFRGSD. The chain recombines TRBV10-1 with TRBJ1-1. The CDR3 is 8 residues long, ends included. Per the germline V gene, CDR1 is WNHNN and CDR2 is SYGVQD (reference sequence).

The gene calls are TRBV7-8 and TRBJ2-7; D gene ambiguous. Trimming took off 5 bases at V and 3 bases at J, with 17 bases between the two ends. Germline V gives CDR1 SGHVS, CDR2 FQNEAQ. The CDR3 contains 15 residues. The CDR3 region has the DNA TGTGCCAGCAGCGATGAGGTGCGGCAGATCTACGAGCAGTACTTC. As protein: CASSDEVRQIYEQYF.

This clone has more than one count but fewer than ten. The rearrangement joins TRBV5-6 to TRBJ1-1; the D is unclear. Germline V lookup: CDR1 SGHDT, CDR2 YYEEEE. Between the trimmed V and J ends, which lost 1 base and 1 base, there was a span of 5 bases. The CDR3 extends over 13 amino acids. The CDR3 nucleotides are TGTGCCAGCAGCTTGTTCAGGAACACTGAAGCTTTCTTT. Translation gives CASSLFRNTEAFF.

The CDR3: CASSLGHRGANEKLFF. In nucleotides, the CDR3 is TGTGCCAGCAGCTTGGGACACAGAGGGGCTAATGAAAAACTGTTTTTT. The rearrangement uses TRBV11-2 and TRBJ1-4; D perhaps matches TRBD1 (6 bases). V was shortened by 3 bases and J by 3 bases, with 14 bases between the two germline ends. The CDR3 runs to 16 residues. Germline V gives CDR1 SGHAT, CDR2 FQNNGV.

The V call is TRBV6-1, the J call TRBJ1-5, with D unresolved. CDR3 length equals 13 residues. Germline V lookup: CDR1 MNHNS, CDR2 SASEGT. V shed 5 bases and J shed 9 bases, with 14 bases lying between them. The CDR3 is CASSSPLDSPQHF. As DNA, the CDR3 is TGTGCCAGCAGTTCCCCCTTAGATTCGCCCCAGCATTTT.

The CDR3 coding sequence is TGTGCCAGCAGCTTGAGAGGGATCGGGGCCAACGTCCTGACTTTC. This codes for CASSLRGIGANVLTF. The chain couples TRBV7-8 to TRBJ2-6; perhaps TRBD2 as D (5 bases). CDR3 length: 15 residues. V was shortened by 3 bases and J by 4 bases, with 10 bases between the two germline ends. Germline lookup yields CDR1 SGHVS and CDR2 FQNEAQ.

The chain links TRBV6-1 to TRBJ2-3; D possibly corresponds to TRBD1 (6 bases). With 0 bases removed from V and 0 bases from J, the gap between germline ends came to 16 bases. Looked up from germline, CDR1 is MNHNS and CDR2 is SASEGT. The CDR3 length is 18 residues. CDR3 residues: CASSEAVRGHTSTDTQYF. The CDR3 DNA reads TGTGCCAGCAGTGAAGCGGTCAGGGGTCATACTAGCACAGATACGCAGTATTTT.

The rearrangement links TRBV4-3 to TRBJ1-5; D is possibly TRBD1 (5 bases). V shed 0 bases and J shed 6 bases, with 15 bases lying between them. Germline values: CDR1 LGHNA, CDR2 YSLEER. The CDR3 covers 16 residues. The CDR3 DNA is TGCGCCAGCAGCCAAGAGGTGTTTCCGGGGGTTCAGCCCCAGCATTTT. Amino acid sequence: CASSQEVFPGVQPQHF.

The V and J genes are TRBV28 and TRBJ2-7; D gene uncertain. The germline gives CDR1 MDHEN, CDR2 SYDVKM. The CDR3 sequence is 14 residues long. V was clipped by 7 bases and J by 0 bases, with 13 bases between them. The CDR3: CASILQTPSYEQYF. DNA of the CDR3: TGTGCCAGCATTCTTCAGACTCCCTCCTACGAGCAGTACTTC.

This clone has more than one count but fewer than ten. The chain employs TRBV6-1 and TRBJ1-1, with a possible D match to TRBD1 (5 bases). CDR3 length: 14 residues. The germline V and J ends were trimmed by 6 bases and 0 bases, with 11 bases remaining between them. Germline V CDR1 and CDR2: MNHNS, SASEGT. CDR3 coding DNA: TGTGCCAGCAGCGACAGTCCCATGAACACTGAAGCTTTCTTT. Amino acid sequence: CASSDSPMNTEAFF.

The J gene is TRBJ1-1, the V gene TRBV13, with a tentative D call TRBD1 (5 bases). The germline CDR1 and CDR2 sequences are PRHDT and FYEKMQ (reference sequence). With 5 bases removed from V and 3 bases from J, the gap between germline ends came to 7 bases. The CDR3 has 12 residues. CDR3: CASSARDTEAFF. CDR3 nucleotides: TGTGCCAGCAGCGCCAGGGACACTGAAGCTTTCTTT.

CDR3 in DNA: TGTGCCAGCAGCTCCACAGGGGGCCGCTCACCCCTCCACTTT. It is translated as CASSSTGGRSPLHF. The rearrangement joins TRBV7-8 to TRBJ1-6, with 9 bases fitting TRBD1. The junction had 5 bases not matched to a gene; V was cut back by 4 bases and J by 10 bases. CDR3 size: 14 residues. Germline-derived CDR1 and CDR2 are SGHVS and FQNEAQ.

The chain links TRBV7-2 to TRBJ1-6, with D maybe TRBD1 (6 bases). Trimming left V 5 bases short and J 7 bases short, with 15 bases between. The CDR3 sequence is 15 residues long. Germline V lookup: CDR1 SGHTA, CDR2 FQGNSA. In nucleotides, the CDR3 is TGTGCCAGCAGCGATAACAGGGTAACCAATTCACCCCTCCACTTT. It is translated as CASSDNRVTNSPLHF.

CDR3 sequence (DNA): TGTGCCAGCAGCCACATGACAGGGACGAAAGAGACCCAGTACTTC. Translated: CASSHMTGTKETQYF. The V and J genes are TRBV4-2 and TRBJ2-5; 7 bases are a match to TRBD1. With 3 bases clipped from V and 3 bases from J, the junction kept 7 bases outside the gene matches. CDR1 is LGHNA, CDR2 YNFKEQ, per germline. This CDR3 has 15 amino acids.

This sequence joins TRBV6-5 and TRBJ2-5, with D possibly TRBD1 on 7 matching bases. Germline V gene data show CDR1 as MNHEY and CDR2 as SVGAGI. V was shortened by 7 bases and J by 5 bases, with 14 bases between the two germline ends. The CDR3 loop spans 13 amino acids. CDR3 protein: CASTSTGRETQYF. The CDR3 DNA sequence: TGTGCCAGCACCTCGACAGGGAGGGAGACCCAGTACTTC.

The chain joins TRBV2 to TRBJ1-1; 7 nucleotides line up with TRBD1. The CDR3 runs 16 residues. Unmatched junction bases numbered 8, after V lost 0 bases and J lost 4 bases. CDR1 is SNHLY, CDR2 FYNNEI, per germline. CDR3 DNA sequence: TGTGCCAGCAGTGAAGCGCGAGGGGGCTGGGGCACTGAAGCTTTCTTT. Translated, it gives CASSEARGGWGTEAFF.

The chain uses TRBV4-2 and TRBJ1-2, with D perhaps matching TRBD1 (5 bases). Trimming shortened V by 0 bases and J by 3 bases, and 14 bases separated the two germline ends. Germline V gives CDR1 LGHNA, CDR2 YNFKEQ. This CDR3 region has 16 residues. The CDR3 region has the DNA TGTGCCAGCAGCCAAGAAATGGGGGGGATACACTATGGCTACACCTTC. This sequence encodes CASSQEMGGIHYGYTF.

This chain joins TRBV6-5 and TRBJ1-5; D is ambiguous. The ends were cut back, 4 bases at V and 0 bases at J, with 10 bases in the middle. Per germline, CDR1 MNHEY and CDR2 SVGAGI. The CDR3 totals 15 residues. The chain's CDR3 is CASSLMPYSNQPQHF. For the CDR3, the DNA is TGTGCCAGCAGTTTAATGCCCTATAGCAATCAGCCCCAGCATTTT.